These 12 T cell receptor beta chains share one sample of origin, sequenced in a study of cytomegalovirus exposure and HLA in healthy donors. It was with 60 Vbeta and 13 Jbeta primers that the PCR ran. Data came from immunoSEQ multiplex PCR; TCRdb stores just in-frame clones and leaves some out. Among roughly 100,000 clones, approximately 79% were seen once, and the ten largest hold approximately 3.8%. The source material was PBMCs. The source of these receptors is a man aged 45-60 years in good health and CMV-seropositive.

Ten or more counts support this clone. CDR3 DNA: TGTGCCAGTAGTATGGGACTACGGACCATAGCCAAAAACATTCAGTACTTC. Its translation: CASSMGLRTIAKNIQYF. The rearrangement joins TRBV19 to TRBJ2-4, with TRBD2 identical over 7 bases. CDR3 length: 17 amino acids. With V trimmed by 3 bases and J by 0 bases, 8 bases remained unmatched. CDR1 and CDR2 from the germline V gene are LNHDA and SQIVND (reference sequence).

This chain links TRBV28 with TRBJ1-1; TRBD1 might be the D (6 bases). The CDR3 extends over 14 amino acids. The V gene's germline CDR1 is MDHEN and CDR2 SYDVKM. Trimming cost V 10 bases and J 1 base, with 16 bases left between them. The CDR3 protein is CAISTGGRNTEAFF. The CDR3 nucleotides read TGTGCCATTTCGACGGGGGGCCGGAACACTGAAGCTTTCTTT.

CDR3 bases: TGTGCCAGCAGCTTACGGGACGGAGGGGCCTACGAGCAGTACTTC. Residues: CASSLRDGGAYEQYF. The chain is built from TRBV11-1 and TRBJ2-7; possibly TRBD2 for D (6 bases). Germline V gives CDR1 SGHAT, CDR2 FQDESV (reference sequence). V lost 2 bases to trimming and J lost 2 bases, with 13 bases between them. The CDR3 is made up of 15 amino acids.

The chain links TRBV6-1 to TRBJ1-2, with D perhaps TRBD1 (5 bases). The CDR3 length is 15 residues. V was cut by 1 base and J by 8 bases, with 17 bases left in between. Germline lookup yields CDR1 MNHNS and CDR2 SASEGT. CDR3 residues: CASSEGYQGPKGYTF. The DNA of the CDR3 is TGTGCCAGCAGTGAAGGATATCAGGGCCCGAAGGGCTACACCTTC.

The chain employs TRBV11-2 and TRBJ2-4; no clear D. From germline, CDR1 is SGHAT and CDR2 FQNNGV. Trimming cost V 0 bases and J 0 bases, with 9 bases left between them. The CDR3 covers 16 residues. DNA of the CDR3: TGTGCCAGCAGCTTAGATCTCGTACTAGCCAAAAACATTCAGTACTTC. Amino acid sequence: CASSLDLVLAKNIQYF. Combining the CDR3 with reference TRBV11-2 and TRBJ2-4 gives the whole variable domain EAGVAQSPRYKIIEKRQSVAFWCNPISGHATLYWYQQILGQGPKLLIQFQNNGVVDDSQLPKDRFSAERLKGVDSTLKIQPAKLEDSAVYLCASSLDLVLAKNIQYFGAGTRLSVL.

J is TRBJ2-1 and V is TRBV4-1, with TRBD2 matching over 8 bases. The CDR3 is 17 amino acids. Germline V gene lookup returns CDR1 MGHRA and CDR2 YSYEKL. The ends lost 2 bases at V and 2 bases at J; junction bases unmatched: 8. The CDR3 region is CASSQPASGLPYNEQFF. The CDR3 DNA is TGCGCCAGCAGCCAACCGGCTAGCGGGCTCCCCTACAATGAGCAGTTCTTC.

The chain has TRBV7-8 and TRBJ2-7, with 9 bases that match TRBD1. CDR3 length: 16 residues. Germline values: CDR1 SGHVS, CDR2 FQNEAQ. V lost 5 bases and J lost 4; bases outside the gene matches: 12. CDR3 DNA: TGTGCCAGCAGCCCTATTCCGGGACAGGGTCTTTACGAGCAGTACTTC. Protein: CASSPIPGQGLYEQYF.

This rearrangement joins TRBV10-3 to TRBJ1-5; perhaps TRBD1 as D (5 bases). Trimming removed 5 bases at V and 3 bases at J, with 11 bases between. This CDR3 spans 14 amino acids. Germline V gene lookup returns CDR1 ENHRY and CDR2 SYGVKD. The CDR3 DNA follows: TGTGCCATCAGTCCGGAGGGGTACAATCAGCCCCAGCATTTT. Amino acid sequence: CAISPEGYNQPQHF.

This sequence joins TRBV28 and TRBJ1-4; TRBD1 agrees at 8 bases. With V trimmed by 2 bases and J by 0 bases, 5 bases remained unmatched. This CDR3 has 17 amino acids. The germline CDR1 and CDR2 sequences are MDHEN and SYDVKM. The CDR3 region is CASSLRGTGATNEKLFF. The DNA of the CDR3 is TGTGCCAGCAGTTTACGGGGGACAGGCGCAACTAATGAAAAACTGTTTTTT.

This clone was seen only a few times. The chain links TRBV6-5 to TRBJ2-2; maybe TRBD2 (6 bases). Germline CDR1 and CDR2: MNHEY and SVGAGI. The CDR3 is made up of 15 amino acids. Trimming pared 5 bases from V and 5 bases from J, leaving 15 bases between. Here the CDR3 DNA reads TGTGCCAGCAGTGTAGGAGGGGATGGGACCGGGGAGCTGTTTTTT. It specifies CASSVGGDGTGELFF.

This chain connects TRBV30 to TRBJ1-5, with TRBD1 matching over 8 bases. CDR1 and CDR2 (germline): GTSNPN, SVGIG (reference sequence). The CDR3 totals 13 residues. The ends lost 4 bases at V and 3 bases at J; junction bases unmatched: 2. The CDR3 reads CAWTGGTNQPQHF. The CDR3 DNA reads TGTGCCTGGACAGGGGGCACCAATCAGCCCCAGCATTTT.

This clone was counted once. The chain has TRBV30 and TRBJ1-2; 9 nucleotides agree with TRBD1. Germline lookup yields CDR1 GTSNPN and CDR2 SVGIG (reference sequence). V trimming: 0 bases; J trimming: 3 bases; junction bases outside the gene matches: 2. The CDR3 runs to 14 residues. DNA of the CDR3: TGTGCCTGGAGTGTTGGACAGGGGTACTATGGCTACACCTTC. It translates to CAWSVGQGYYGYTF. Full variable domain (outside the CDR3, taken from reference TRBV30 and TRBJ1-2): SQTIHQWPATLVQPVGSPLSLECTVEGTSNPNLYWYRQAAGRGLQLLFYSVGIGQISSEVPQNLSASRPQDRQFILSSKKLLLSDSGFYLCAWSVGQGYYGYTFGSGTRLTVV.